This T cell receptor (beta chain) is from a study of radiation and T cells in renal cell carcinoma. For the study at large: Nephrectomy followed 15 Gy stereotactic body radiation by 4 weeks.

Documented time point: baseline pretreatment blood. Treatment given: 15 Gy SBRT to primary tumor, nephrectomy 4 weeks later. The germline V gene encodes CDR1 MNHEY and CDR2 SMNVEV (reference sequence). J was trimmed by 4 bases and V by 2 bases; bases with no gene match: 14. The CDR3 spans 18 residues. The assay was immunoSEQ multiplex PCR, and TCRdb's table has in-frame clones only and misses some. Seen here are roughly 120,000 clones, around 80% observed once, and the top ten hold around 3%. This receptor was taken from a woman between 55 and 75 years old with renal cell carcinoma. The starting material was blood, obtained from a patient whose treatment included radiotherapy and nephrectomy. This chain uses TRBV27 with TRBJ2-7; 10 positions agree with TRBD1. The CDR3 reads CASSLRWERDRGLYEQYF. DNA for the CDR3: TGTGCCAGCAGTTTACGATGGGAGCGGGACAGGGGTCTATACGAGCAGTACTTC.